What follows are 27 T cell receptor beta chains derived from one specimen sequenced in a study of cytomegalovirus exposure and HLA in healthy donors. Both 60 Vbeta primers and 13 Jbeta primers went into the PCR. TCRdb's copy holds only in-frame clones and misses some; the assay was immunoSEQ multiplex PCR. The table records about 140,000 clones, nearly 80% of them present only once. Material for sequencing was PBMCs. Receptors were obtained from a man aged 25-40 years in good health and CMV-seronegative.

V gene TRBV19 combines with J gene TRBJ2-1, with a possible D match to TRBD1 (6 bases). In germline, CDR1 is LNHDA, CDR2 SQIVND (reference sequence). The CDR3 has 17 amino acids. The ends were cut back, 3 bases at V and 0 bases at J, with 15 bases in the middle. The CDR3 spells CASSIRGRGNSYNEQFF. The CDR3 DNA is TGTGCCAGTAGTATTAGGGGCAGGGGAAACTCCTACAATGAGCAGTTCTTC.

In the case of this clone: One end of the junction varies from germline; a read error may be responsible. For the CDR3, the DNA is TGCGCCAGCACCTTGCTTTCCACTACAGGGGAGGAGCAGTACTTC. Protein sequence: CASTLLSTTGEEQYF. The V and J genes are TRBV5-1 and TRBJ2-5, with TRBD1 as a possible D gene (7 bases). This CDR3 contains 15 residues. Germline values: CDR1 SGHRS, CDR2 YFSETQ.

This sequence joins TRBV7-2 and TRBJ1-5; a possible D gene is TRBD1 (5 bases). The CDR3 covers 15 residues. With 3 bases removed from V and 0 bases from J, the gap between germline ends came to 9 bases. CDR1 SGHTA and CDR2 FQGNSA come from the germline V gene. This CDR3 is CASSFLRVSNQPQHF. The CDR3 region has the DNA TGTGCCAGCAGCTTTCTCAGGGTTAGCAATCAGCCCCAGCATTTT.

This rearrangement joins TRBV5-4 to TRBJ1-6, with 7 bases that match TRBD1. Germline CDR1 is SGHNT and CDR2 is YYREEE (reference sequence). V dropped 4 bases and J dropped 1; count of bases not matched to a gene: 5. The CDR3 loop spans 16 amino acids. DNA for the CDR3: TGTGCCAGCAGCCCCAACAGGGGATCCTATAATTCACCCCTCCACTTT. Protein: CASSPNRGSYNSPLHF.

In this sample, this clone turned up a few times. This chain links TRBV5-6 with TRBJ2-1; D is perhaps TRBD2 (5 bases). Germline lookup yields CDR1 SGHDT and CDR2 YYEEEE. This CDR3 spans 15 amino acids. The germline V and J ends were trimmed by 6 bases and 4 bases, with 17 bases remaining between them. CDR3 coding DNA: TGTGCCAGCAACCACGCGGGCCAGGTTTACAATGAGCAGTTCTTC. It translates to CASNHAGQVYNEQFF.

This clone was seen more than once but under ten times. The chain uses TRBV6-1 and TRBJ1-5, with D perhaps matching TRBD1 (5 bases). Trimming shortened V by 1 base and J by 0 bases, and 13 bases separated the two germline ends. This CDR3 comprises 17 residues. The germline CDR1 and CDR2 sequences are MNHNS and SASEGT. The chain's CDR3 is CASSEVGDRYSNQPQHF. The CDR3 DNA follows: TGTGCCAGCAGTGAAGTTGGAGACAGATATAGCAATCAGCCCCAGCATTTT.

This clone was seen only a few times. The chain couples TRBV7-8 to TRBJ2-3; D unresolved. This CDR3 comprises 11 residues. CDR1 is SGHVS, CDR2 FQNEAQ, per germline. Trimming pared 5 bases from V and 6 bases from J, leaving 6 bases between. The CDR3: CASSRRDTQYF. CDR3 nucleotides: TGTGCCAGCAGCCGTCGGGATACGCAGTATTTT.

V is TRBV5-4 and J is TRBJ1-2; D is possibly TRBD1 (5 bases). The CDR3 length is 15 residues. Trimming pared 4 bases from V and 5 bases from J, leaving 18 bases between. Germline loops: CDR1 SGHNT, CDR2 YYREEE (reference sequence). CDR3 sequence reads: CASSPGAGILYGYTF. For the CDR3, the DNA is TGTGCCAGCAGCCCTGGGGCAGGCATCCTGTATGGCTACACCTTC.

As DNA, the CDR3 is TGTGCCAGCAGCTTAACCATACTCTCCGAGCAGTACTTC. Translated: CASSLTILSEQYF. V and J are TRBV11-3 and TRBJ2-7; no reliable D call. The CDR3 extends over 13 amino acids. Trimming took off 2 bases at V and 6 bases at J, with 11 bases between the two ends. The germline V gene encodes CDR1 SGHNT and CDR2 YENEEA. Combining the CDR3 with reference TRBV11-3 and TRBJ2-7 gives the whole variable domain EAGVVQSPRYKIIEKKQPVAFWCNPISGHNTLYWYLQNLGQGPELLIRYENEEAVDDSQLPKDRFSAERLKGVDSTLKIQPAELGDSAVYLCASSLTILSEQYFGPGTRLTVT.

V is TRBV13 and J is TRBJ1-2; 8 nucleotides agree with TRBD1. The CDR3 covers 17 residues. Germline loops: CDR1 PRHDT, CDR2 FYEKMQ (reference sequence). Unmatched junction bases numbered 8, after V lost 1 base and J lost 1 base. The CDR3 protein is CASSLVGRGRGNYGYTF. In DNA form, the CDR3 reads TGTGCCAGCAGCTTAGTGGGCAGGGGGCGAGGTAACTATGGCTACACCTTC.

The DNA for the CDR3 is TGTGCCTGGAATCCCAGGTTGAGGACAGGGCTGTACGAGCAGTACTTC. It is translated as CAWNPRLRTGLYEQYF. This chain joins TRBV30 and TRBJ2-7; 8 bases are a match to TRBD1. V lost 4 bases and J lost 4; bases outside the gene matches: 15. CDR3 length: 16 residues. Germline V gives CDR1 GTSNPN, CDR2 SVGIG (reference sequence).

In this sample, this clone turned up once. The gene calls are TRBV28 and TRBJ2-5, with 8 bases fitting TRBD2. The DNA matches TRBJ2-7 better at its end, which makes the J call doubtful. This CDR3 spans 15 amino acids. Germline loops: CDR1 MDHEN, CDR2 SYDVKM. The CDR3 bases are TGTGCCAGCAGCACCAGCGGGAGCGGTTCCTACGAGCAGTACTTC. Translated, it gives CASSTSGSGSYEQYF.

This CDR3 reads CASSRDGENYGYTF. The CDR3 nucleotides read TGTGCCAGCAGCAGAGACGGAGAGAACTATGGCTACACCTTC. The genes are TRBV6-1 and TRBJ1-2; D not certain. From germline, CDR1 is MNHNS and CDR2 SASEGT. Trimming stripped 6 bases from V and 2 bases from J, with 13 bases between. The CDR3 sequence is 14 residues long.

The rearrangement links TRBV28 to TRBJ2-7; TRBD1 might be the D (5 bases). Trimming shortened V by 3 bases and J by 3 bases, and 15 bases separated the two germline ends. This CDR3 is built from 15 residues. Germline lookup yields CDR1 MDHEN and CDR2 SYDVKM. The CDR3 DNA reads TGTGCCAGCAGTTTTAGGGGTCAGGTCGGCTACGAGCAGTACTTC. As protein: CASSFRGQVGYEQYF.

This clone appeared once. This chain uses TRBV6-5 with TRBJ2-1; 7 bases are a match to TRBD2. Germline lookup yields CDR1 MNHEY and CDR2 SVGAGI. V trimming: 5 bases; J trimming: 8 bases; junction bases outside the gene matches: 6. This CDR3 region has 13 residues. This CDR3 is CASSGAGPYEQFF. CDR3 sequence (DNA): TGTGCCAGCAGTGGAGCGGGGCCGTATGAGCAGTTCTTC.

The chain employs TRBV5-1 and TRBJ2-7, with 10 bases that match TRBD2. V shed 4 bases and J 1 base; nucleotides not matched to a gene: 2. CDR3 size: 14 residues. The germline gives CDR1 SGHRS, CDR2 YFSETQ. The CDR3 DNA follows: TGCGCCAGCAGCCTAGCGGGGGCTTCCTACGAGCAGTACTTC. It specifies CASSLAGASYEQYF.

A single count supports this clone. The gene calls are TRBV6-1 and TRBJ1-1, with TRBD1 as a possible D gene (6 bases). CDR3 length equals 10 residues. Germline CDR1 MNHNS, CDR2 SASEGT. DNA of the CDR3: TGTGCTACCCTGGGGGGGCGCGCTTTCTTT. Translating it yields CATLGGRAFF.

This sequence joins TRBV2 and TRBJ2-5; 7 nucleotides match TRBD1. The CDR3 totals 16 residues. Germline trimming cut 1 base from V and 2 bases from J; bases unmatched to any gene: 7. The germline gives CDR1 SNHLY, CDR2 FYNNEI. CDR3 region: CASSEGQGRRQETQYF. The CDR3 nucleotides read TGTGCCAGCAGTGAAGGACAGGGTAGAAGGCAAGAGACCCAGTACTTC. Variable domain in full (rest from reference TRBV2 and TRBJ2-5): EPEVTQTPSHQVTQMGQEVILRCVPISNHLYFYWYRQILGQKVEFLVSFYNNEISEKSEIFDDQFSVERPDGSNFTLKIRSTKLEDSAMYFCASSEGQGRRQETQYFGPGTRLLVL.

The chain recombines TRBV5-1 with TRBJ1-3; D is uncertain. The CDR3 is 13 amino acids. Trimming removed 4 bases from V and 0 bases from J, with 5 bases in between. Germline assignment: CDR1 SGHRS and CDR2 YFSETQ. CDR3 nucleotide sequence: TGCGCCAGCAGCCCAATCTCTGGAAACACCATATATTTT. This translates into CASSPISGNTIYF.

The V call is TRBV7-9, the J call TRBJ1-2, with TRBD1 matching over 7 bases. The CDR3 totals 14 residues. After removal of 4 bases from V and 4 bases from J, the junction contained 6 bases not matched to a gene. Germline V gene sequence: CDR1 SEHNR, CDR2 FQNEAQ (reference sequence). This chain's CDR3 is CASSSRGQVYGYTF. Here the CDR3 DNA reads TGTGCCAGCAGCTCGAGGGGGCAGGTCTATGGCTACACCTTC. Filled out from reference TRBV7-9 and TRBJ1-2, the complete variable domain reads DTGVSQNPRHKITKRGQNVTFRCDPISEHNRLYWYRQTLGQGPEFLTYFQNEAQLEKSRLLSDRFSAERPKGSFSTLEIQRTEQGDSAMYLCASSSRGQVYGYTFGSGTRLTVV.

This chain links TRBV5-1 with TRBJ2-5; D is unclear. The J call may be in error: the DNA end matches TRBJ2-7 better. The germline V gene encodes CDR1 SGHRS and CDR2 YFSETQ. The CDR3 spans 11 residues. In DNA form, the CDR3 reads TGCGCCAGCAGCTTGGTAAACGAGCAGTACTTC. This translates into CASSLVNEQYF.

Notes on this clone: Other nucleotide sequences from this sample produce the same CDR3. The CDR3 DNA sequence: TGTGCCAGCAGCTTGGGACTCTCCAATGAGCAGTTCTTC. Translating gives CASSLGLSNEQFF. This chain joins TRBV11-2 and TRBJ2-1; D possibly corresponds to TRBD2 (6 bases). Germline CDR1 and CDR2: SGHAT and FQNNGV. This CDR3 region has 13 residues. Trimming removed 3 bases at V and 6 bases at J, with 9 bases between. Full variable domain (remainder filled in from reference TRBV11-2 and TRBJ2-1): EAGVAQSPRYKIIEKRQSVAFWCNPISGHATLYWYQQILGQGPKLLIQFQNNGVVDDSQLPKDRFSAERLKGVDSTLKIQPAKLEDSAVYLCASSLGLSNEQFFGPGTRLTVL.

The chain couples TRBV30 to TRBJ2-7; the D gene is possibly TRBD1 (5 bases). The V and J ends lost 4 bases and 12 bases respectively, with 19 bases between them. The CDR3 contains 12 residues. Germline CDR1 reads GTSNPN; CDR2 reads SVGIG (reference sequence). The CDR3 nucleotides read TGTGCCTGGACTTCAGGGTGGCCGTTTCTGTACTTC. Translating it yields CAWTSGWPFLYF.

In its sample, this clone was seen a few times. The chain employs TRBV19 and TRBJ1-1, with 7 nucleotides matching TRBD1. In germline, CDR1 is LNHDA, CDR2 SQIVND (reference sequence). V lost 2 bases to trimming and J lost 2 bases; unmatched junction nucleotides: 11. This CDR3 comprises 17 residues. CDR3 DNA: TGTGCCAGTAGTATATTCCCTACAGGGGCGGTAAACACTGAAGCTTTCTTT. It encodes CASSIFPTGAVNTEAFF.

The chain combines TRBV6-5 with TRBJ2-7; D possibly corresponds to TRBD1 (6 bases). The CDR3 is 13 amino acids. Germline CDR1 MNHEY, CDR2 SVGAGI. Between the trimmed V and J ends, which lost 9 bases and 0 bases, there was a span of 12 bases. The CDR3 is CASAMGASYEQYF. For the CDR3, the DNA is TGTGCCAGTGCCATGGGGGCCTCCTACGAGCAGTACTTC.

Here the CDR3 DNA reads TGTGCCAGCAGCCCCCGGATGAGGAGCACTGAAGCTTTCTTT. Translated, it gives CASSPRMRSTEAFF. The chain combines TRBV13 with TRBJ1-1; no definite D call. V was pared by 5 bases and J by 4 bases, with 14 bases between. The CDR3 loop spans 14 amino acids. The germline gives CDR1 PRHDT, CDR2 FYEKMQ (reference sequence).

The chain carries TRBV28 and TRBJ1-4, with D maybe TRBD1 (5 bases). V gave up 4 bases and J gave up 3 bases, with 15 bases separating them. The CDR3 loop spans 16 amino acids. CDR1 and CDR2 from the germline V gene are MDHEN and SYDVKM. This CDR3 is CASSSLEGRANEKLFF. The CDR3, as DNA: TGTGCCAGCAGTTCACTGGAGGGGAGAGCTAATGAAAAACTGTTTTTT.